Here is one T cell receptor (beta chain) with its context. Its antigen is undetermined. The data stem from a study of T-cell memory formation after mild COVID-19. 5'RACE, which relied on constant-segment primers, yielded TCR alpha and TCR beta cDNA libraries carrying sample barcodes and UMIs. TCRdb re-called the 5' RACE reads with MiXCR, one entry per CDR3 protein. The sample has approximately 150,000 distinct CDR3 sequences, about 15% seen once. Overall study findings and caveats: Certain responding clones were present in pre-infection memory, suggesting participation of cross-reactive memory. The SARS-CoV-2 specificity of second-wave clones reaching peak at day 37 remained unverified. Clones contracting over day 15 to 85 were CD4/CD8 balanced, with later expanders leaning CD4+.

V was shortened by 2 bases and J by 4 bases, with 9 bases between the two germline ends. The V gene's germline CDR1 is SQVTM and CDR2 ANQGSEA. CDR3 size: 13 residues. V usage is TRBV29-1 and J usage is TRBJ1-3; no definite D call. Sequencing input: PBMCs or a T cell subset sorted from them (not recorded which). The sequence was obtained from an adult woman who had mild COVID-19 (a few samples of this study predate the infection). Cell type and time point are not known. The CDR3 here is CSVEILGGNTIYF. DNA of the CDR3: TGCAGCGTTGAAATTCTGGGAGGAAACACCATATATTTT.